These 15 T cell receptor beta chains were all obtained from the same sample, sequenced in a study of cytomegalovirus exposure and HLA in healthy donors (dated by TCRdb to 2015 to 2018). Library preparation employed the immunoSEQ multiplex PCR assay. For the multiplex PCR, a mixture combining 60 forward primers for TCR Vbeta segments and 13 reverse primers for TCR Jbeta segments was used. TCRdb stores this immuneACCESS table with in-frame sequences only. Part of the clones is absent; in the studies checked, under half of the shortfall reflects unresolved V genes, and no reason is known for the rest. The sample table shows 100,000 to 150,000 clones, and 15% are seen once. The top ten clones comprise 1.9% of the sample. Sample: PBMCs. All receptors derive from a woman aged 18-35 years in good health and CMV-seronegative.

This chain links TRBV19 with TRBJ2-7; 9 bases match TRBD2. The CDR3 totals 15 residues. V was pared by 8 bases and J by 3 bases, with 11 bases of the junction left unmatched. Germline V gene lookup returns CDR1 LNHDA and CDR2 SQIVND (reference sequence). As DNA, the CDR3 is TGTGCCAGTTCCCCGGGACTAGCAGAAGTCTACGAGCAGTACTTC. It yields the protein CASSPGLAEVYEQYF.

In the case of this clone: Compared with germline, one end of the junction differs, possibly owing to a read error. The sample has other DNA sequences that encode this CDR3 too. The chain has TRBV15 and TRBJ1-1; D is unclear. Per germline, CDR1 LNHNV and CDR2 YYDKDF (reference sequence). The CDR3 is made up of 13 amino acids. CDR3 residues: CATSGQLRTEAFF. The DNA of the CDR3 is TGCGCCACCAGCGGTCAACTCCGAACTGAAGCTTTCTTT.

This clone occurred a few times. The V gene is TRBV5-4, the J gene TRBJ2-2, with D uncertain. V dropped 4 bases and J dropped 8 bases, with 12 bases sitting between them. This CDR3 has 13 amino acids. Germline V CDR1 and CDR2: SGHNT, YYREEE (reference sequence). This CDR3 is CASSRELSGELFF. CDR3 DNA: TGTGCCAGCAGCCGCGAATTGTCGGGGGAGCTGTTTTTT.

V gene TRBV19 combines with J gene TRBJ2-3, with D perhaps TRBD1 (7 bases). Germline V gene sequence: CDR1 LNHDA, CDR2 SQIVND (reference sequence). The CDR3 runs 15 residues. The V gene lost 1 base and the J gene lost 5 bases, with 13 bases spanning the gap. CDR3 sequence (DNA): TGTGCCAGTAGTATAGTCAGGGGGGCACAAGATACGCAGTATTTT. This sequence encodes CASSIVRGAQDTQYF.

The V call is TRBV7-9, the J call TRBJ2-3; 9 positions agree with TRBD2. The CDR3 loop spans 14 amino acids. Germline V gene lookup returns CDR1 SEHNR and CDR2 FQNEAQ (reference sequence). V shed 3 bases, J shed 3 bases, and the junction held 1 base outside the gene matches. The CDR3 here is CASSFSGRTDTQYF. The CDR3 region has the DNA TGTGCCAGCAGCTTTAGCGGGAGAACAGATACGCAGTATTTT. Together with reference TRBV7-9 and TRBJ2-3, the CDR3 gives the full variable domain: DTGVSQNPRHKITKRGQNVTFRCDPISEHNRLYWYRQTLGQGPEFLTYFQNEAQLEKSRLLSDRFSAERPKGSFSTLEIQRTEQGDSAMYLCASSFSGRTDTQYFGPGTRLTVL.

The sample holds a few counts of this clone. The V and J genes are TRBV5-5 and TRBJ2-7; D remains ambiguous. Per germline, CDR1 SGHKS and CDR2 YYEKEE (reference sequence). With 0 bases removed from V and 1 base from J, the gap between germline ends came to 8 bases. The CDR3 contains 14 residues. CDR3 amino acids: CASSLVQLSYEQYF. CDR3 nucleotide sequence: TGTGCCAGCAGCTTGGTCCAGTTGTCCTACGAGCAGTACTTC.

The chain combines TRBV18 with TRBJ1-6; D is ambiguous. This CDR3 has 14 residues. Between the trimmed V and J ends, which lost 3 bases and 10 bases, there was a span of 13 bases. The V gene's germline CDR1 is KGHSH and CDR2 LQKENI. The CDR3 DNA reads TGTGCCAGCTCACCCCCAACGGAGCGCTCACCCCTCCACTTT. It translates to CASSPPTERSPLHF.

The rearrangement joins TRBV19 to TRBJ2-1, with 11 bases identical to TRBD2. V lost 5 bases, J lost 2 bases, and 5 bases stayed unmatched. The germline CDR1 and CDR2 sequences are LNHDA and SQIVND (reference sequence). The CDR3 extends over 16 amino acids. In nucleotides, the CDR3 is TGTGCCAGTAGTTCTGAGACTAGCGGGACCTACAATGAGCAGTTCTTC. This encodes CASSSETSGTYNEQFF.

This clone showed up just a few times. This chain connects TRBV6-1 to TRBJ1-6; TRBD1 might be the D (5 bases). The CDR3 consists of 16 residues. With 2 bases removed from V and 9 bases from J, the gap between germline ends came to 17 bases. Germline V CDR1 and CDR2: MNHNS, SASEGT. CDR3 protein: CASSETTQVVASPLHF. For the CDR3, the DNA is TGTGCCAGCAGTGAAACCACACAGGTCGTTGCTTCACCCCTCCACTTT.

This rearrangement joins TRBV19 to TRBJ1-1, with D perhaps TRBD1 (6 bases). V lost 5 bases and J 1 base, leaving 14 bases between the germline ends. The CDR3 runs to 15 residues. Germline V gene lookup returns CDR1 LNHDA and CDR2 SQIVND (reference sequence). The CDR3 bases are TGTGCCAGTAGTTCGCCAGGGGAAGGGAACACTGAAGCTTTCTTT. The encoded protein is CASSSPGEGNTEAFF. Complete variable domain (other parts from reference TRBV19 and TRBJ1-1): DGGITQSPKYLFRKEGQNVTLSCEQNLNHDAMYWYRQDPGQGLRLIYYSQIVNDFQKGDIAEGYSVSREKKESFPLTVTSAQKNPTAFYLCASSSPGEGNTEAFFGQGTRLTVV.

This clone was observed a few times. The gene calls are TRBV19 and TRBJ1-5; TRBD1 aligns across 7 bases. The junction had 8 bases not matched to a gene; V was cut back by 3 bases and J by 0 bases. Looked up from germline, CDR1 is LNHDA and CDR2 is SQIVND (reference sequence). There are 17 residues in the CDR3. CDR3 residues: CASSILITGASNQPQHF. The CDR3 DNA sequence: TGTGCCAGTAGTATCCTCATAACAGGGGCTAGCAATCAGCCCCAGCATTTT.

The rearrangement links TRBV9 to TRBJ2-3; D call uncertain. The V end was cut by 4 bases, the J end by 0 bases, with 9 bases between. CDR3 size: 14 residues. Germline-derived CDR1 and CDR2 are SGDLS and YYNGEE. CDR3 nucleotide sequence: TGTGCCAGCAGCTCGACTCTTAGCACAGATACGCAGTATTTT. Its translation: CASSSTLSTDTQYF.

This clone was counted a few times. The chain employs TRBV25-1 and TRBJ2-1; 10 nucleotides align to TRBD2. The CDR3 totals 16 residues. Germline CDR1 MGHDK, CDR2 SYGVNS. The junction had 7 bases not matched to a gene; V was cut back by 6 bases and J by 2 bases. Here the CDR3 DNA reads TGTGCCAGCAGCATTATAGCGGGGGGAGCCTACAATGAGCAGTTCTTC. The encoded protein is CASSIIAGGAYNEQFF.

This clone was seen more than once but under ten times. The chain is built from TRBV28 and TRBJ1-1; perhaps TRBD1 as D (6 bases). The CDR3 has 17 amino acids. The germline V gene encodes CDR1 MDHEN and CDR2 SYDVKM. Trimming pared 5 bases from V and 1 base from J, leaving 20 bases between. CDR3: CASSETQGMAKNTEAFF. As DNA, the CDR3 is TGTGCCAGCAGTGAAACGCAGGGGATGGCGAAGAACACTGAAGCTTTCTTT.

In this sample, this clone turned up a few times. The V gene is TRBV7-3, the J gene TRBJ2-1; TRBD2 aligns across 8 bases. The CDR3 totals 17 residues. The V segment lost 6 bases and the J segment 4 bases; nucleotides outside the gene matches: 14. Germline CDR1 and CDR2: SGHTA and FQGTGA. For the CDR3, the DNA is TGTGCCAGCAGTCCCACTAGCGGAGCCTTTCTTTACAATGAGCAGTTCTTC. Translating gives CASSPTSGAFLYNEQFF. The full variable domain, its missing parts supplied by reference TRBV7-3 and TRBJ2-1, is GAGVSQTPSNKVTEKGKYVELRCDPISGHTALYWYRQSLGQGPEFLIYFQGTGAADDSGLPNDRFFAVRPEGSVSTLKIQRTERGDSAVYLCASSPTSGAFLYNEQFFGPGTRLTVL.